This T cell receptor beta chain was found in a study of OX40 agonist ivuxolimab in advanced cancers. Study overall: Every 2 weeks, patients received ivuxolimab intravenously, dosed at 0.01 to 10 mg/kg.

A remark on this clone: Its antigen is not known.

General study findings and limits: Partial responders at 0.1-3.0 mg/kg showed near-lowest clonal expansion.

Assay used: immunoSEQ multiplex PCR; TCRdb lists only in-frame clones, some missing. The data hold about 60,000 clones, with about 89% observed a single time. The CDR3 is 13 residues long. Germline CDR1 and CDR2: SQVTM and ANQGSEA. The J segment lost 5 bases and the V segment lost 6 bases, leaving 8 bases of the junction unmatched. Sequencing was performed on CD4+ or CD8+ T cells sorted from blood, taken in a trial of the OX40 agonist ivuxolimab. The V gene is TRBV29-1, the J gene TRBJ2-3; 7 bases match TRBD2. The receptor was derived from an adult with an advanced solid tumor such as melanoma, head and neck, liver or kidney cancer. CDR3 coding DNA: TGCAGCGTGGCGCGGGAGCGGAAAGATACGCAGTATTTT. Residues: CSVARERKDTQYF.